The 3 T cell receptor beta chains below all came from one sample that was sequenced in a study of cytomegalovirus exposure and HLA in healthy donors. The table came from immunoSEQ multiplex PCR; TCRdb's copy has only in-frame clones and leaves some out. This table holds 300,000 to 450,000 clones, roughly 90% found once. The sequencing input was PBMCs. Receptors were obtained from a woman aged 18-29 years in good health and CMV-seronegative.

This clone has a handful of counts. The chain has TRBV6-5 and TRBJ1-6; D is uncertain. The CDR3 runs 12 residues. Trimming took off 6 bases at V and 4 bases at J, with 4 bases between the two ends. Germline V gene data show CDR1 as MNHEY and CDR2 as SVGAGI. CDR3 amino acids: CASRHYNSPLHF. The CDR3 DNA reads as TGTGCCAGCAGACATTATAATTCACCCCTCCACTTT.

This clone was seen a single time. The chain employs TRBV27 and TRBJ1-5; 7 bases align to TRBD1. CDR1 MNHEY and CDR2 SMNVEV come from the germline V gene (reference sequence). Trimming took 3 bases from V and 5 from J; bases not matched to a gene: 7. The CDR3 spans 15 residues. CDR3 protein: CASSFTGERHQPQHF. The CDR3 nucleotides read TGTGCCAGCAGTTTTACAGGGGAACGGCATCAGCCCCAGCATTTT.

The CDR3 loop reads CASSFRGRGQNTEAFF. The CDR3 DNA sequence: TGTGCCAGCAGCTTCAGAGGGAGGGGACAGAACACTGAAGCTTTCTTT. This chain connects TRBV7-9 to TRBJ1-1; tentative D call: TRBD1 (6 bases). V shed 3 bases and J shed 1 base, with 15 bases lying between them. Germline loops: CDR1 SEHNR, CDR2 FQNEAQ (reference sequence). CDR3 length equals 16 residues.